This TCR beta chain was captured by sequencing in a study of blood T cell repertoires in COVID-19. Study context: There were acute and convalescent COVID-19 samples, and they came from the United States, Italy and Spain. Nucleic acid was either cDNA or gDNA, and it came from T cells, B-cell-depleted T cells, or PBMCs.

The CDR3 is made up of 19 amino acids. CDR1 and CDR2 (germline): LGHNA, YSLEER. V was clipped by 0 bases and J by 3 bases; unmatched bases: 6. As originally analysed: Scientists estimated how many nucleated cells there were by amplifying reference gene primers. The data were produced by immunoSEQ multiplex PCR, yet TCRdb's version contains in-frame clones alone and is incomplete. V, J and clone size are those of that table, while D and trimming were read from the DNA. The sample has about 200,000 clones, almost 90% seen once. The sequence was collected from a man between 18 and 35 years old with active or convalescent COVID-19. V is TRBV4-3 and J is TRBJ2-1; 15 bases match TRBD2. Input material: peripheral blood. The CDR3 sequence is CASSQEGLAGGPGYNEQFF. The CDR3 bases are TGCGCCAGCAGCCAAGAAGGACTAGCGGGAGGGCCGGGCTACAATGAGCAGTTCTTC.